Below are 9 T cell receptor beta chains sequenced from a single sample in a study of blood T cell repertoires in COVID-19. TCRdb's table, derived via immunoSEQ multiplex PCR, lists solely in-frame clones and lacks some. The sample lists 55,000 to 80,000 clones; roughly 86% were seen once. Material for sequencing was peripheral blood. These receptor sequences come from a man aged 45-65 years with acute or convalescent COVID-19.

This rearrangement joins TRBV19 to TRBJ1-5; 7 bases are shared with TRBD1. This CDR3 has 15 residues. CDR1 LNHDA and CDR2 SQIVND come from the germline V gene (reference sequence). With V trimmed by 5 bases and J by 7 bases, 11 bases remained unmatched. CDR3 DNA sequence: TGTGCCAGTAGTGGTTCAGGGGGGTTATGGCAGCCCCAGCATTTT. Translating it yields CASSGSGGLWQPQHF. Variable domain in full (rest from reference TRBV19 and TRBJ1-5): DGGITQSPKYLFRKEGQNVTLSCEQNLNHDAMYWYRQDPGQGLRLIYYSQIVNDFQKGDIAEGYSVSREKKESFPLTVTSAQKNPTAFYLCASSGSGGLWQPQHFGDGTRLSIL.

The chain couples TRBV9 to TRBJ2-1, with D perhaps matching TRBD1 (5 bases). This CDR3 is built from 15 residues. The germline V gene encodes CDR1 SGDLS and CDR2 YYNGEE. The V end lost 0 bases, the J end lost 5 bases, and 12 bases lay between the germline ends. The CDR3 DNA follows: TGTGCCAGCAGCGTAGTCCCCAGGGCCGACAATGAGCAGTTCTTC. Residues: CASSVVPRADNEQFF. The full variable domain, completed using reference TRBV9 and TRBJ2-1, is DSGVTQTPKHLITATGQRVTLRCSPRSGDLSVYWYQQSLDQGLQFLIQYYNGEERAKGNILERFSAQQFPDLHSELNLSSLELGDSALYFCASSVVPRADNEQFFGPGTRLTVL.

The CDR3 DNA reads TGTGCCAGCAGCCAAGGAGTGAACACTGAAGCTTTCTTT. Translated: CASSQGVNTEAFF. This sequence joins TRBV3-1 (or the pseudogene TRBV3-2) and TRBJ1-1; no reliable D call. Germline-derived CDR1 and CDR2 are LGHDT and YNNKEL (reference sequence). V lost 1 base to trimming and J lost 0 bases, with 3 bases between them. CDR3 length: 13 residues.

V is TRBV29-1 and J is TRBJ2-3; D may be TRBD2 (7 bases). CDR3 size: 13 residues. Germline assignment: CDR1 SQVTM and CDR2 ANQGSEA. Trimming took 6 bases from V and 6 from J, leaving 16 bases between them. CDR3 nucleotide sequence: TGCAGCGTGACCCTACGGGGGGCGGATACGCAGTATTTT. Translation gives CSVTLRGADTQYF.

The genes are TRBV5-1 and TRBJ1-2, with TRBD1 as a possible D gene (5 bases). With 0 bases removed from V and 2 bases from J, the gap between germline ends came to 8 bases. Germline V gives CDR1 SGHRS, CDR2 YFSETQ. The CDR3 sequence is 14 residues long. Here the CDR3 reads CASSLEQVNYGYTF. The CDR3 nucleotides are TGCGCCAGCAGCTTGGAACAGGTCAACTATGGCTACACCTTC.

The CDR3 sequence: CASSPPTGAVTEAFF. The CDR3 coding sequence is TGTGCCAGCAGCCCCCCCACAGGGGCGGTAACTGAAGCTTTCTTT. The gene calls are TRBV7-9 and TRBJ1-1; 7 bases are shared with TRBD1. CDR1 SEHNR and CDR2 FQNEAQ come from the germline V gene (reference sequence). J was trimmed by 5 bases and V by 5 bases; bases with no gene match: 11. This CDR3 region has 15 residues.

This chain uses TRBV15 with TRBJ1-1; the D gene is possibly TRBD1 (6 bases). The CDR3 extends over 15 amino acids. Trimming pared 0 bases from V and 2 bases from J, leaving 10 bases between. The germline V gene encodes CDR1 LNHNV and CDR2 YYDKDF (reference sequence). The DNA of the CDR3 is TGTGCCACCAGCAGAGATAGGGGGTACAACACTGAAGCTTTCTTT. Protein product: CATSRDRGYNTEAFF.

The V and J genes are TRBV5-5 and TRBJ1-1; D is unresolved. The CDR3 has 13 amino acids. Trimming pared 4 bases from V and 10 bases from J, leaving 17 bases between. Germline V CDR1 and CDR2: SGHKS, YYEKEE (reference sequence). CDR3 sequence: CASSPIADDAAFF. The CDR3 DNA reads TGTGCCAGCAGCCCCATTGCGGATGATGCAGCTTTCTTT.

This sequence joins TRBV19 and TRBJ1-2, with 9 nucleotides matching TRBD1. With V trimmed by 9 bases and J by 8 bases, 10 bases remained unmatched. Per the germline V gene, CDR1 is LNHDA and CDR2 is SQIVND (reference sequence). The CDR3 contains 13 residues. The CDR3 DNA reads as TGTGCCAGCCGGAGGACAGGGGTTAGCGGCTACACCTTC. This encodes CASRRTGVSGYTF.